The 11 T cell receptor beta chains listed next were all sequenced from one sample in a study of blood T cell repertoires in COVID-19. Generated by immunoSEQ multiplex PCR, the TCRdb table keeps only in-frame clones and is missing some. Found here are about 150,000 clones, 84% of them singletons; the top ten hold 9% to 10%. The sequenced material came from peripheral blood. These receptors were collected from a woman between 50 and 59 years old with acute or convalescent COVID-19.

The gene calls are TRBV11-1 and TRBJ2-2; D uncertain. The germline gives CDR1 SGHAT, CDR2 FQDESV (reference sequence). The CDR3 has 16 amino acids. V lost 2 bases to trimming and J lost 0 bases, with 10 bases between them. The CDR3 spells CASSLPVGPNTGELFF. Here the CDR3 DNA reads TGTGCCAGCAGCTTACCCGTTGGGCCGAACACCGGGGAGCTGTTTTTT.

CDR3 amino acids: CASSVNTGRSGNTIYF. CDR3 in DNA: TGTGCCAGCAGCGTAAACACAGGGCGCAGCGGAAACACCATATATTTT. The chain links TRBV2 to TRBJ1-3; TRBD1 might be the D (6 bases). Per the germline V gene, CDR1 is SNHLY and CDR2 is FYNNEI. V was cut by 6 bases and J by 4 bases, with 19 bases left in between. CDR3 length: 16 amino acids.

V usage is TRBV18 and J usage is TRBJ1-5; D not resolved. Germline V gene lookup returns CDR1 KGHSH and CDR2 LQKENI. The V end was cut by 3 bases, the J end by 3 bases, with 9 bases between. The CDR3 consists of 14 residues. The CDR3 here is CASSPLETNQPQHF. CDR3 bases: TGTGCCAGCTCACCTTTGGAGACCAATCAGCCCCAGCATTTT. The complete variable domain, with remaining parts taken from reference TRBV18 and TRBJ1-5, reads NAGVMQNPRHLVRRRGQEARLRCSPMKGHSHVYWYRQLPEEGLKFMVYLQKENIIDESGMPKERFSAEFPKEGPSILRIQQVVRGDSAAYFCASSPLETNQPQHFGDGTRLSIL.

The CDR3 DNA is TGTGCCAGCAGCTTAAGTGTTAAGGGGGCGTCGCTCTACAATGAGCAGTTCTTC. Its protein is CASSLSVKGASLYNEQFF. V and J are TRBV7-2 and TRBJ2-1, with TRBD1 identical over 7 bases. The CDR3 runs to 18 residues. Germline V CDR1 and CDR2: SGHTA, FQGNSA. Germline trimming cut 2 bases from V and 3 bases from J; bases unmatched to any gene: 13. Full variable domain (missing parts from reference TRBV7-2 and TRBJ2-1): GAGVSQSPSNKVTEKGKDVELRCDPISGHTALYWYRQSLGQGLEFLIYFQGNSAPDKSGLPSDRFSAERTGGSVSTLTIQRTQQEDSAVYLCASSLSVKGASLYNEQFFGPGTRLTVL.

The rearrangement uses TRBV15 and TRBJ2-2; possible D gene TRBD1, 6 bases. CDR1 is LNHNV, CDR2 YYDKDF, per germline (reference sequence). V dropped 1 base and J dropped 7 bases, with 13 bases sitting between them. This CDR3 comprises 15 residues. The CDR3 nucleotides are TGTGCCACCAGCAGAGTTTCTACAGGGAACGGGGAGCTGTTTTTT. Translated, it gives CATSRVSTGNGELFF.

This rearrangement joins TRBV4-2 to TRBJ1-6; D gene ambiguous. Germline V gene sequence: CDR1 LGHNA, CDR2 YNFKEQ. The CDR3 runs 16 residues. V gave up 2 bases and J gave up 0 bases, with 8 bases separating them. The CDR3 loop is CASSQQDSSYNSPLHF. CDR3 DNA: TGTGCCAGCAGCCAACAGGATAGCTCCTATAATTCACCCCTCCACTTT.

This clone was observed a handful of times. In DNA, the CDR3 is TGTGCCAGCAGCTTAGCCTGGATTAAGAGGGAGACCCAGTACTTC. It encodes CASSLAWIKRETQYF. The genes are TRBV7-2 and TRBJ2-5; D uncertain. Germline V CDR1 and CDR2: SGHTA, FQGNSA. V dropped 0 bases and J dropped 5 bases, with 13 bases sitting between them. This CDR3 contains 15 residues.

The chain recombines TRBV27 with TRBJ1-3; possible D gene TRBD1, 6 bases. This CDR3 has 13 amino acids. In germline, CDR1 is MNHEY, CDR2 SMNVEV (reference sequence). Trimming removed 10 bases at V and 0 bases at J, with 10 bases between. In DNA, the CDR3 is TGTGCCACAGGGACAATCTCTGGAAACACCATATATTTT. Residues: CATGTISGNTIYF.

The genes are TRBV6-4 and TRBJ1-5; 7 positions agree with TRBD1. J was trimmed by 0 bases and V by 8 bases; bases with no gene match: 7. CDR1 and CDR2 (germline): MRHNA, SNTAGT. This CDR3 has 15 amino acids. The CDR3, as DNA: TGTGCCAGCTCGAGGACAGGAGGTAGCAATCAGCCCCAGCATTTT. Its translation is CASSRTGGSNQPQHF.

The chain employs TRBV11-2 and TRBJ2-5, with a tentative D call TRBD2 (6 bases). Looked up from germline, CDR1 is SGHAT and CDR2 is FQNNGV. CDR3 length equals 15 residues. The V and J ends lost 5 bases and 5 bases respectively, with 18 bases between them. CDR3 in amino acids: CASSGRDWGGETQYF. CDR3 DNA sequence: TGTGCCAGCAGCGGCCGGGACTGGGGAGGCGAGACCCAGTACTTC.

V usage is TRBV10-3 and J usage is TRBJ2-7; 7 nucleotides match TRBD1. This CDR3 has 14 residues. V shed 5 bases and J 4 bases; nucleotides not matched to a gene: 8. The germline V gene encodes CDR1 ENHRY and CDR2 SYGVKD. DNA of the CDR3: TGTGCCATCAGTAACGTGGACAGGTCTTACGAGCAGTACTTC. It specifies CAISNVDRSYEQYF.